These 20 T cell receptor beta chains came from one sample sequenced in a study of T cell responses to AZD1222 COVID-19 vaccine. Using immunoSEQ multiplex PCR, the repertoire was profiled, and TCRdb retains in-frame clones only, with some absent. The data contain 80,000 to 90,000 clones, approximately 90% of them singletons. Sequencing used peripheral blood, obtained on day 0 of AZD1222 vaccination. Receptors originate from an adult in good health.

CDR3 in DNA: TGTGCCAGCAGTCGCGTCCTGATGACAGGTTTCTCCTCTGGGGCCAACGTCCTGACTTTC. Protein product: CASSRVLMTGFSSGANVLTF. The chain carries TRBV6-6 and TRBJ2-6; tentative D call: TRBD1 (6 bases). The CDR3 loop spans 20 amino acids. V lost 5 bases, J lost 0 bases, and 23 bases lay in between. CDR1 MNHNY and CDR2 SVGAGI come from the germline V gene (reference sequence).

The chain uses TRBV5-1 and TRBJ2-7; TRBD1 aligns across 12 bases. Germline V gene sequence: CDR1 SGHRS, CDR2 YFSETQ. V shed 5 bases, J shed 3 bases, and the junction held 6 bases outside the gene matches. This CDR3 has 15 amino acids. CDR3 DNA sequence: TGCGCCAGCAGTACCGGGACAGGGGGCATCTACGAGCAGTACTTC. Protein sequence: CASSTGTGGIYEQYF.

The V call is TRBV9, the J call TRBJ1-4; TRBD1 might be the D (5 bases). This CDR3 has 15 residues. V lost 0 bases and J 8 bases, leaving 14 bases between the germline ends. CDR1 is SGDLS, CDR2 YYNGEE, per germline. In DNA form, the CDR3 reads TGTGCCAGCAGCGTAGAGGGCAGGGAGGACGAAAAACTGTTTTTT. It yields the protein CASSVEGREDEKLFF.

The gene calls are TRBV5-1 and TRBJ1-3; 7 bases are a match to TRBD1. Germline-derived CDR1 and CDR2 are SGHRS and YFSETQ. V lost 2 bases to trimming and J lost 0 bases; unmatched junction nucleotides: 5. The CDR3 has 16 residues. Here the CDR3 reads CASSLQGTGSGNTIYF. CDR3 DNA: TGCGCCAGCAGCTTACAGGGGACGGGCTCTGGAAACACCATATATTTT.

This clone was seen a few times. J is TRBJ1-1 and V is TRBV15; D possibly corresponds to TRBD1 (6 bases). Trimming pared 0 bases from V and 0 bases from J, leaving 11 bases between. CDR3 length: 16 residues. Germline-derived CDR1 and CDR2 are LNHNV and YYDKDF (reference sequence). In DNA, the CDR3 is TGTGCCACCAGCAGAGAAACGGGGGCCTTGAACACTGAAGCTTTCTTT. Amino acid sequence: CATSRETGALNTEAFF.

The chain combines TRBV5-5 with TRBJ1-4; D perhaps matches TRBD1 (6 bases). Germline V gene data show CDR1 as SGHKS and CDR2 as YYEKEE (reference sequence). CDR3 length: 17 amino acids. V shed 0 bases and J shed 0 bases, with 12 bases lying between them. This CDR3 is CASSLVRGAATNEKLFF. The DNA of the CDR3 is TGTGCCAGCAGCTTGGTGCGGGGGGCCGCAACTAATGAAAAACTGTTTTTT.

V and J are TRBV19 and TRBJ1-2; D is ambiguous. The CDR3 runs to 13 residues. The V and J ends lost 1 base and 3 bases respectively, with 6 bases between them. The germline gives CDR1 LNHDA, CDR2 SQIVND (reference sequence). The CDR3 protein is CASSIATDYGYTF. CDR3 in DNA: TGTGCCAGTAGTATAGCTACGGACTATGGCTACACCTTC.

The chain joins TRBV5-1 to TRBJ1-1, with 8 bases aligning to TRBD1. The CDR3 extends over 13 amino acids. After removal of 5 bases from V and 3 bases from J, the junction contained 3 bases not matched to a gene. Germline CDR1 and CDR2: SGHRS and YFSETQ. CDR3 amino acids: CASRQQGDTEAFF. The DNA of the CDR3 is TGCGCCAGCAGGCAACAGGGGGACACTGAAGCTTTCTTT.

The chain recombines TRBV19 with TRBJ1-6; 7 bases are shared with TRBD1. The CDR3 has 16 residues. Germline loops: CDR1 LNHDA, CDR2 SQIVND (reference sequence). J gave up 7 bases and V 5 bases, and 11 bases lay outside the gene matches. CDR3 in DNA: TGTGCCAGTAGTGACAGGGTTCAATATAGGAATTCACCCCTCCACTTT. It codes for CASSDRVQYRNSPLHF.

Regarding this clone: Germline and junction disagree at one end, which may indicate a read error. This chain connects TRBV19 to TRBJ2-2; D call uncertain. This CDR3 comprises 12 residues. The germline V gene has CDR1 LNHDA and CDR2 SQIVND (reference sequence). The CDR3 bases are TGTGCCGCCAGTAGGAACGCCGGGGAGCTGTTTTTT. Amino acids: CAASRNAGELFF.

In nucleotides, the CDR3 is TGTGCCAGCAGCCACAGGGGGGGCTACAATGAGCAGTTCTTC. Translating it yields CASSHRGGYNEQFF. The chain uses TRBV3-1 (or the pseudogene TRBV3-2) and TRBJ2-1; D possibly uses TRBD1 or TRBD2 (7 bases each). V was pared by 3 bases and J by 3 bases, with 9 bases between. This CDR3 comprises 14 residues. Germline CDR1 and CDR2: LGHDT and YNNKEL (reference sequence).

The V and J genes are TRBV3-1 (or the pseudogene TRBV3-2) and TRBJ1-1; 7 bases are a match to TRBD1. CDR3 size: 14 residues. Germline trimming cut 1 base from V and 10 bases from J; bases unmatched to any gene: 9. Germline CDR1 LGHDT, CDR2 YNNKEL (reference sequence). For the CDR3, the DNA is TGTGCCAGCAGCCAAGCAACAGGGGTTTTTTCAGCTTTCTTT. Its translation is CASSQATGVFSAFF.

This chain uses TRBV3-1 (or the pseudogene TRBV3-2) with TRBJ2-5, with TRBD2 identical over 7 bases. This CDR3 region has 14 residues. V was clipped by 4 bases and J by 3 bases; unmatched bases: 5. CDR1 LGHDT and CDR2 YNNKEL come from the germline V gene (reference sequence). The CDR3 nucleotides are TGTGCCAGCAGCCCATCCGGGACTAAAGAGACCCAGTACTTC. The encoded protein is CASSPSGTKETQYF.

The gene calls are TRBV7-9 and TRBJ1-4, with 10 bases fitting TRBD1. Germline V gene lookup returns CDR1 SEHNR and CDR2 FQNEAQ (reference sequence). The CDR3 totals 17 residues. The ends lost 1 base at V and 2 bases at J; junction bases unmatched: 4. The CDR3 loop is CASSLGDRGQTNEKLFF. The CDR3 DNA reads TGTGCCAGCAGCTTAGGGGACAGGGGTCAGACTAATGAAAAACTGTTTTTT.

V gene TRBV19 combines with J gene TRBJ1-3; unclear D gene. The germline gives CDR1 LNHDA, CDR2 SQIVND (reference sequence). V was clipped by 5 bases and J by 0 bases, with 11 bases between them. This CDR3 comprises 15 residues. CDR3 amino acids: CASSPQESSGNTIYF. CDR3 coding DNA: TGTGCCAGTAGTCCCCAGGAGAGCTCTGGAAACACCATATATTTT.

V is TRBV5-1 and J is TRBJ2-3; TRBD2 aligns across 9 bases. Germline V gene data show CDR1 as SGHRS and CDR2 as YFSETQ. Germline trimming cut 0 bases from V and 5 bases from J; bases unmatched to any gene: 4. CDR3 length equals 15 residues. The CDR3 is CASSLASGTRDTQYF. CDR3 bases: TGCGCCAGCAGCTTGGCTAGCGGGACCAGAGATACGCAGTATTTT. The variable domain in full, completed from reference TRBV5-1 and TRBJ2-3, reads KAGVTQTPRYLIKTRGQQVTLSCSPISGHRSVSWYQQTPGQGLQFLFEYFSETQRNKGNFPGRFSGRQFSNSRSEMNVSTLELGDSALYLCASSLASGTRDTQYFGPGTRLTVL.

The V gene is TRBV7-2, the J gene TRBJ1-2; unclear D gene. Germline V CDR1 and CDR2: SGHTA, FQGNSA. This CDR3 region has 17 residues. Between the trimmed V and J ends, which lost 4 bases and 2 bases, there was a span of 20 bases. This chain's CDR3 is CASSYILRADRNYGYTF. CDR3 coding DNA: TGTGCCAGCAGCTACATATTAAGGGCAGATAGGAACTATGGCTACACCTTC. The complete variable domain, with remaining parts taken from reference TRBV7-2 and TRBJ1-2, reads GAGVSQSPSNKVTEKGKDVELRCDPISGHTALYWYRQSLGQGLEFLIYFQGNSAPDKSGLPSDRFSAERTGGSVSTLTIQRTQQEDSAVYLCASSYILRADRNYGYTFGSGTRLTVV.

The chain combines TRBV6-6 with TRBJ1-6; 9 positions match TRBD1. This CDR3 is built from 20 residues. After removal of 5 bases from V and 6 bases from J, the junction contained 20 bases not matched to a gene. From germline, CDR1 is MNHNY and CDR2 SVGAGI (reference sequence). The CDR3 is CASSPSSGTGIGSRNSPLHF. The CDR3 DNA sequence: TGTGCCAGCAGTCCTTCGTCCGGGACAGGGATAGGCTCGCGTAATTCACCCCTCCACTTT.

This clone has only one observation. The V and J genes are TRBV6-5 and TRBJ1-3, with TRBD1 as a possible D gene (5 bases). V was trimmed by 6 bases and J by 0 bases, leaving 12 bases between them. CDR1 and CDR2 (germline): MNHEY, SVGAGI. The CDR3 totals 15 residues. This chain's CDR3 is CASSSGHRSGNTIYF. As DNA, the CDR3 is TGTGCCAGCAGCAGCGGACACCGCTCTGGAAACACCATATATTTT.

This rearrangement joins TRBV4-2 to TRBJ1-5; possible D gene TRBD1, 5 bases. The V end lost 0 bases, the J end lost 2 bases, and 11 bases lay between the germline ends. Germline assignment: CDR1 LGHNA and CDR2 YNFKEQ. This CDR3 is built from 16 residues. In DNA form, the CDR3 reads TGTGCCAGCAGCCAAGAGACAGTCCGCCGCAATCAGCCCCAGCATTTT. Amino acids: CASSQETVRRNQPQHF.